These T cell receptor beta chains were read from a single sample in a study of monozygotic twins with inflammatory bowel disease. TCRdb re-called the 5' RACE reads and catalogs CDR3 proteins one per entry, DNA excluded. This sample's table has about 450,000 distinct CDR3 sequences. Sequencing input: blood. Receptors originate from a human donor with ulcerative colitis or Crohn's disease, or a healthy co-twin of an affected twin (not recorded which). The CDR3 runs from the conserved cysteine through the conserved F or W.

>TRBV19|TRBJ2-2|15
CATQTAFANTGELFF
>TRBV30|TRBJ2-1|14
CAWKLLLGGDEQFF
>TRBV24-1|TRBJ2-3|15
CATSPAGEGTDTQYF
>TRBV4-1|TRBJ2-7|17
CASSLVEGTQGGYEQYF
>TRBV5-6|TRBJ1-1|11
CASSSTGQAFF
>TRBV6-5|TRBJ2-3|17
CASSYSWKQASTDTQYF
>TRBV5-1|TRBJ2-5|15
CASSKGNAVQETQYF
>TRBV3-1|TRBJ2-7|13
CASSPRGYLEQYF
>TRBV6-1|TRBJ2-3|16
CASSEASIARTDTQYF
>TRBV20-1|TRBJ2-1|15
CSARSSDHSQNEQFF
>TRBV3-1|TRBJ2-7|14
CASSQGSRSYEQYF
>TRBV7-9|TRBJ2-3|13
CASSSSRGDTQYF
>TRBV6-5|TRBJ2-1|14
CASSYLRSNNEQFF
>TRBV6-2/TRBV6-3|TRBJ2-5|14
CASSYSSGKETQYF
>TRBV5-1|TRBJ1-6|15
CASSLGPGDNSPLHF